This T cell receptor beta chain was sequenced for a study of T-cell reconstitution after alpha-beta-depleted transplantation in children. The library targeted TCRbeta and was prepared with unique molecular identifiers. TCRdb analysed the PCR reads with MiXCR anew, one entry per CDR3 protein. Here the sample spans about 980,000 distinct CDR3 sequences, 25% to 35% being singletons. Worth noting for this clonotype: The junction and the germline gene differ at one end; a read error may be behind it.

This CDR3 comprises 17 residues. Germline V gives CDR1 MGHRA, CDR2 YSYEKL. The chain uses TRBV4-1 and TRBJ2-7, with D hard to call. The sample here was PBMCs, mostly from graft donor cells, taken 360 days after TCRalphabeta/CD19-depleted stem cell transplant. The sequence was obtained from a boy under two years old who had a stem cell transplant for SCID, so the T cells may come from the graft donor. CDR3: CASSHGVRAPLRAVLPF. DNA for the CDR3: TGCGCCAGCAGCCATGGCGTTAGGGCACCCCTACGAGCAGTACTCCCTTTC.